Below are 28 T cell receptor beta chains sequenced from a single sample in a study of molecular identifiers for immune sequencing clone quantification. MiXCR, applied by TCRdb to the PCR reads, yields one record per CDR3 protein. This sample has under 600,000 distinct CDR3 sequences; about a fifth occur once, and the top ten carry more than 0.8%. The specimen sequenced was naive CD8+ T cells from blood, with Jurkat cell RNA spiked in. The subset here: FACS-sorted CD8+CD4-CCR7+CD45RA+ naive T cells. Source of these receptors: a human donor in good health. Some libraries in this study had Jurkat cell RNA spiked in.

The chain carries TRBV7-8 and TRBJ1-5; tentatively, D is TRBD1 (6 bases). The CDR3 consists of 16 residues. Germline V gene sequence: CDR1 SGHVS, CDR2 FQNEAQ. V lost 1 base and J lost 6, with 16 bases in between. CDR3: CASSLGNQGIGQPQHF. CDR3 bases: TGTGCCAGCAGCTTAGGAAACCAGGGGATCGGTCAGCCCCAGCATTTT.

The sample holds a few counts of this clonotype. The rearrangement uses TRBV27 and TRBJ2-7; unclear D gene. CDR1 MNHEY and CDR2 SMNVEV come from the germline V gene (reference sequence). Trimming took off 6 bases at V and 5 bases at J, with 14 bases between the two ends. The CDR3 covers 13 residues. The CDR3 reads CASSSLANDEQYF. CDR3 sequence (DNA): TGTGCCAGCAGCTCGCTCGCCAACGACGAGCAGTACTTC.

In its sample, this clonotype was seen many times. The V and J genes are TRBV5-1 and TRBJ2-7; TRBD2 matches at 7 bases. The CDR3 has 13 residues. The germline V gene has CDR1 SGHRS and CDR2 YFSETQ. V lost 4 bases to trimming and J lost 3 bases; unmatched junction nucleotides: 4. Written as DNA, the CDR3 is TGCGCCAGCAGCGACGGGAGGATCTACGAGCAGTACTTC. Its translation is CASSDGRIYEQYF.

This clonotype was seen repeatedly, ten times or more. This sequence joins TRBV29-1 and TRBJ1-2; D is uncertain. The germline CDR1 and CDR2 sequences are SQVTM and ANQGSEA. The CDR3 is made up of 11 amino acids. The V gene lost 3 bases and the J gene lost 8 bases, with 10 bases spanning the gap. CDR3 sequence: CSVDSPSGYTF. CDR3 DNA: TGCAGCGTTGATAGCCCTTCCGGCTACACCTTC.

This clonotype was counted ten times or more. The chain joins TRBV28 to TRBJ1-1; D is uncertain. The CDR3 contains 13 residues. V was clipped by 2 bases and J by 11 bases, with 15 bases between them. Germline loops: CDR1 MDHEN, CDR2 SYDVKM. The CDR3 here is CASSLIAQEMAFF. CDR3 nucleotides: TGTGCCAGCAGTTTAATAGCTCAGGAGATGGCTTTCTTT.

This clonotype was found many times. This sequence joins TRBV6-2 or TRBV6-3 and TRBJ2-7; D possibly matches TRBD1 or TRBD2 (5 bases each). Germline V CDR1 and CDR2: MNHEY, SVGEGT. This CDR3 region has 14 residues. Deletions cut 2 bases from V and 7 bases from J, with 15 bases between. The CDR3 DNA is TGTGCCAGCAGTTACGGGGGAGTCACGGGTGAGCAGTACTTC. It yields the protein CASSYGGVTGEQYF.

Remarks on this clonotype: One junction end does not reproduce the germline sequence, and a read error may be involved. The chain couples TRBV12-3 or TRBV12-4 to TRBJ1-5; perhaps TRBD1 as D (6 bases). The length of the CDR3 is 14 residues. In nucleotides, the CDR3 is TGTGCCAGCAGCCTGCGGGGGGGCAATCAGCTCCAGCATTTT. It codes for CASSLRGGNQLQHF.

This clonotype was recorded at least ten times. This sequence joins TRBV12-3 or TRBV12-4 and TRBJ1-1; D gene ambiguous. The V gene lost 5 bases and the J gene lost 0 bases, with 4 bases spanning the gap. The CDR3 has 12 amino acids. The CDR3 loop reads CASSRVNTEAFF. In DNA, the CDR3 is TGTGCCAGCAGTCGGGTGAACACTGAAGCTTTCTTT.

This clonotype occurred a few times. In nucleotides, the CDR3 is TGTGCCAGCAGCCAAGATCCGAGGGGCCGAGAAAAACTGTTTTTT. Translation gives CASSQDPRGREKLFF. V and J are TRBV14 and TRBJ1-4; perhaps TRBD1 as D (5 bases). CDR3 length: 15 amino acids. Germline V gene sequence: CDR1 SGHDN, CDR2 FVKESK. V dropped 0 bases and J dropped 8 bases, with 13 bases sitting between them. Supplemented by reference TRBV14 and TRBJ1-4, the full variable domain reads EAGVTQFPSHSVIEKGQTVTLRCDPISGHDNLYWYRRVMGKEIKFLLHFVKESKQDESGMPNNRFLAERTGGTYSTLKVQPAELEDSGVYFCASSQDPRGREKLFFGSGTQLSVL.

This chain links TRBV29-1 with TRBJ2-1; TRBD2 agrees at 13 bases. Germline V CDR1 and CDR2: SQVTM, ANQGSEA. Losses at the gene ends were 4 bases for V and 8 bases for J; bases not matched to a gene: 8. This CDR3 contains 15 residues. The CDR3 reads CSVAYTSGRADEQFF. Here the CDR3 DNA reads TGCAGCGTTGCCTACACTAGCGGGAGGGCCGATGAGCAGTTCTTC.

In this sample, this clonotype turned up a few times. The rearrangement links TRBV2 to TRBJ2-3; TRBD2 aligns across 10 bases. Trimming removed 7 bases from V and 0 bases from J; junction bases left unmatched: 10. Germline-derived CDR1 and CDR2 are SNHLY and FYNNEI. This CDR3 contains 17 residues. CDR3 DNA sequence: TGTGCCAGCATTCCCAGTCGGACTAGCGGTAGCACAGATACGCAGTATTTT. The encoded protein is CASIPSRTSGSTDTQYF.

Concerning this clonotype itself: This may be a read error: a much more frequent sequence differs by one nucleotide. This chain joins TRBV9 and TRBJ2-3, with D perhaps matching TRBD2 (5 bases). Germline CDR1 and CDR2: SGDLS and YYNGEE. The CDR3 is 16 residues long. Here the CDR3 reads CASSTGAALSTETQYF. The CDR3, as DNA: TGTGCCAGCAGCACCGGAGCGGCACTAAGCACAGAAACGCAGTATTTT.

J is TRBJ2-2 and V is TRBV7-9; TRBD1 agrees at 8 bases. The CDR3 has 21 residues. V gave up 4 bases and J gave up 5 bases; unmatched junction bases: 24. Germline CDR1 reads SEHNR; CDR2 reads FQNEAQ (reference sequence). The CDR3, as DNA: TGTGCCAGCAGCTCCCCACTTGGGAGACAGGGGAAGCCGCTGGAGACCGGGGAGCTGTTTTTT. Translated: CASSSPLGRQGKPLETGELFF.

This clonotype was counted many times. The chain combines TRBV27 with TRBJ1-1, with 8 bases matching TRBD1. There are 13 residues in the CDR3. V was clipped by 6 bases and J by 1 base; unmatched bases: 1. CDR1 is MNHEY, CDR2 SMNVEV, per germline (reference sequence). This chain's CDR3 is CASRGQGNTEAFF. The CDR3 region has the DNA TGTGCCAGCAGAGGACAGGGGAACACTGAAGCTTTCTTT.

This clonotype was seen a few times. The V and J genes are TRBV18 and TRBJ2-3; D assignment may be TRBD1 or TRBD2 (5 bases each). Deletions cut 3 bases from V and 6 bases from J, with 13 bases between. From germline, CDR1 is KGHSH and CDR2 LQKENI. The CDR3 consists of 14 residues. CDR3 in DNA: TGTGCCAGCTCACCGTACCCTGGGACCGATACGCAGTATTTT. This gives the protein CASSPYPGTDTQYF. Supplemented by reference TRBV18 and TRBJ2-3, the full variable domain reads NAGVMQNPRHLVRRRGQEARLRCSPMKGHSHVYWYRQLPEEGLKFMVYLQKENIIDESGMPKERFSAEFPKEGPSILRIQQVVRGDSAAYFCASSPYPGTDTQYFGPGTRLTVL.

This clonotype was detected a few times. The chain carries TRBV6-2 or TRBV6-3 and TRBJ1-3, with a weak D call TRBD1 (6 bases). Germline-derived CDR1 and CDR2 are MNHEY and SVGEGT. The CDR3 extends over 12 amino acids. Trimming cost V 5 bases and J 10 bases, with 12 bases left between them. As DNA, the CDR3 is TGTGCCAGCAGTCCCTCCGGGACAACCATATATTTT. Its translation is CASSPSGTTIYF.

The chain employs TRBV27 and TRBJ2-1, with TRBD1 identical over 8 bases. Germline assignment: CDR1 MNHEY and CDR2 SMNVEV (reference sequence). The CDR3 is 16 amino acids. V lost 5 bases and J lost 12; bases outside the gene matches: 18. The CDR3 protein is CASSEVGTGGLRGQFF. Written as DNA, the CDR3 is TGTGCCAGCAGTGAGGTCGGGACAGGAGGTTTACGGGGGCAGTTCTTC.

Of note for this clonotype: A much larger clone differs by one base, so this may be a read error. The chain has TRBV29-1 and TRBJ1-1; the D is unclear. V dropped 4 bases and J dropped 7 bases, with 7 bases sitting between them. Germline CDR1 reads SQVTM; CDR2 reads ANQGSEA. This CDR3 contains 10 residues. CDR3 in DNA: TGCAGCGTTGGGGTGCTTGAAGCTTTCTTT. Translated, it gives CSVGVLEAFF.

This chain uses TRBV7-8 with TRBJ2-5, with D maybe TRBD2 (6 bases). Germline V gene lookup returns CDR1 SGHVS and CDR2 FQNEAQ. The CDR3 covers 13 residues. The V end was cut by 4 bases, the J end by 5 bases, with 11 bases between. CDR3 sequence reads: CASSSTSFETQYF. The CDR3 nucleotides read TGTGCCAGCAGCTCGACTAGTTTTGAGACCCAGTACTTC.

In its sample, this clonotype was seen many times. The chain combines TRBV6-2 or TRBV6-3 with TRBJ2-1; 7 bases align to TRBD1. Looked up from germline, CDR1 is MNHEY and CDR2 is SVGEGT. CDR3 length: 15 amino acids. The junction had 5 bases not matched to a gene; V was cut back by 6 bases and J by 0 bases. CDR3 region: CASSASGGSYNEQFF. Here the CDR3 DNA reads TGTGCCAGCAGCGCATCAGGGGGCTCCTACAATGAGCAGTTCTTC.

This clonotype was seen a handful of times. The genes are TRBV7-9 and TRBJ1-1; D gene ambiguous. This CDR3 contains 16 residues. Trimming stripped 5 bases from V and 0 bases from J, with 16 bases between. CDR1 is SEHNR and CDR2 is FQNEAQ in the germline V gene (reference sequence). In DNA, the CDR3 is TGTGCCAGCAGCCTCCGCCCGGGATACATGAACACTGAAGCTTTCTTT. Protein product: CASSLRPGYMNTEAFF. Full variable domain (outside the CDR3, taken from reference TRBV7-9 and TRBJ1-1): DTGVSQNPRHKITKRGQNVTFRCDPISEHNRLYWYRQTLGQGPEFLTYFQNEAQLEKSRLLSDRFSAERPKGSFSTLEIQRTEQGDSAMYLCASSLRPGYMNTEAFFGQGTRLTVV.

This clonotype was seen a few times. This rearrangement joins TRBV6-2 or TRBV6-3 to TRBJ1-2; D gene ambiguous. The germline V and J ends were trimmed by 4 bases and 5 bases, with 8 bases remaining between them. Germline V gene data show CDR1 as MNHEY and CDR2 as SVGEGT. The CDR3 runs to 12 residues. The CDR3 sequence is CASSSGGYGYTF. CDR3 nucleotide sequence: TGTGCCAGCAGTTCCGGTGGTTATGGCTACACCTTC.

This clonotype was counted only a few times. The chain recombines TRBV4-3 with TRBJ1-2; no clear D gene. The CDR3 loop spans 16 amino acids. V dropped 0 bases and J dropped 3 bases, with 14 bases sitting between them. Germline values: CDR1 LGHNA, CDR2 YSLEER. The CDR3: CASSQDSLGSYYGYTF. The CDR3 coding sequence is TGCGCCAGCAGCCAAGATTCCCTAGGGAGTTACTATGGCTACACCTTC.

This clonotype was counted a few times. The chain couples TRBV7-9 to TRBJ2-7, with 7 positions matching TRBD2. The V segment lost 11 bases and the J segment 3 bases; nucleotides outside the gene matches: 10. Germline CDR1 reads SEHNR; CDR2 reads FQNEAQ (reference sequence). The CDR3 consists of 13 residues. The CDR3 is CAAEKAGVYEQYF. The CDR3 DNA follows: TGTGCCGCGGAAAAGGCGGGAGTCTACGAGCAGTACTTC. The full variable domain, rest sourced from reference TRBV7-9 and TRBJ2-7, is DTGVSQNPRHKITKRGQNVTFRCDPISEHNRLYWYRQTLGQGPEFLTYFQNEAQLEKSRLLSDRFSAERPKGSFSTLEIQRTEQGDSAMYLCAAEKAGVYEQYFGPGTRLTVT.

This clonotype appeared many times. This rearrangement joins TRBV7-2 to TRBJ2-1; D not certain. V lost 7 bases and J lost 3, with 4 bases in between. The germline CDR1 and CDR2 sequences are SGHTA and FQGNSA. CDR3 length: 11 residues. CDR3 DNA sequence: TGTGCCAGCACAAGCTACAATGAGCAGTTCTTC. This codes for CASTSYNEQFF. The full variable domain, with the rest looked up from reference TRBV7-2 and TRBJ2-1, is GAGVSQSPSNKVTEKGKDVELRCDPISGHTALYWYRQSLGQGLEFLIYFQGNSAPDKSGLPSDRFSAERTGGSVSTLTIQRTQQEDSAVYLCASTSYNEQFFGPGTRLTVL.

This clonotype has a count of ten or more. The chain carries TRBV9 and TRBJ2-3, with D perhaps matching TRBD2 (6 bases). V lost 0 bases, J lost 0 bases, and 11 bases lay in between. This CDR3 region has 16 residues. In germline, CDR1 is SGDLS, CDR2 YYNGEE. The CDR3 DNA reads as TGTGCCAGCAGCGTAGAAGCGGGCGATAGCACAGATACGCAGTATTTT. Its translation is CASSVEAGDSTDTQYF.

This clonotype appeared a few times. This chain links TRBV27 with TRBJ2-5; possibly TRBD1 for D (6 bases). Between the trimmed V and J ends, which lost 3 bases and 1 base, there was a span of 9 bases. The length of the CDR3 is 14 residues. Germline V gene sequence: CDR1 MNHEY, CDR2 SMNVEV (reference sequence). For the CDR3, the DNA is TGTGCCAGCAGTTTCCTGGGGGCCCAAGAGACCCAGTACTTC. It codes for CASSFLGAQETQYF.

This clonotype was observed at least ten times. The chain couples TRBV20-1 to TRBJ2-2, with TRBD2 matching over 10 bases. The V segment lost 6 bases and the J segment 3 bases; nucleotides outside the gene matches: 1. Germline CDR1 and CDR2: DFQATT and SNEGSKA (reference sequence). CDR3 length equals 13 residues. The CDR3 nucleotides read TGCAGTGCCCTAGCGGGAGACACCGGGGAGCTGTTTTTT. As protein: CSALAGDTGELFF.